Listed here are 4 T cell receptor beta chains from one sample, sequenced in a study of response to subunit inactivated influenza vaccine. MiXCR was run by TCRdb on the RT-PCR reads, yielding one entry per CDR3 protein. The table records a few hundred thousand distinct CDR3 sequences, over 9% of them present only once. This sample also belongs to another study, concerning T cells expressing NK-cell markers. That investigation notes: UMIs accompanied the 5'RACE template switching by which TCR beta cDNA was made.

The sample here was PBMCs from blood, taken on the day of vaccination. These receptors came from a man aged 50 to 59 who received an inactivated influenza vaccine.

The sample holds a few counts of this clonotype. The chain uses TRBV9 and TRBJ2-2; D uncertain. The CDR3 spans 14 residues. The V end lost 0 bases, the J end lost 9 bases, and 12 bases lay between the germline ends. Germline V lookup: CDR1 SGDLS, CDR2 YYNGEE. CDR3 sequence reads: CASSVDPVPRELFF. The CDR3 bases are TGTGCCAGCAGCGTAGACCCCGTCCCCCGGGAGCTGTTTTTT.

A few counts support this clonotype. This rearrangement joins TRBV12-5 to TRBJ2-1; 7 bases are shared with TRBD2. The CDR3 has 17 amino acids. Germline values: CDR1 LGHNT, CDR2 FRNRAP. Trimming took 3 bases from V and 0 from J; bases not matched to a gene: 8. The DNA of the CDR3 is TGTGCTAGTGGTTTAGAAATTCTAGCGGACTCCTACAATGAGCAGTTCTTC. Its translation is CASGLEILADSYNEQFF.

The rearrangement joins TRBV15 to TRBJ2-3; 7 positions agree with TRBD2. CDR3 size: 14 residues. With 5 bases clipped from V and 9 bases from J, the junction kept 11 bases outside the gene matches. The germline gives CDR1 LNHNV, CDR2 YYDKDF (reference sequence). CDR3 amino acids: CATSVTGGTTTQYF. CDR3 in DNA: TGTGCCACCAGCGTAACCGGGGGGACCACCACGCAGTATTTT. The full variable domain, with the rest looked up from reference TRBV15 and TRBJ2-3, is DAMVIQNPRYQVTQFGKPVTLSCSQTLNHNVMYWYQQKSSQAPKLLFHYYDKDFNNEADTPDNFQSRRPNTSFCFLDIRSPGLGDTAMYLCATSVTGGTTTQYFGPGTRLTVL.

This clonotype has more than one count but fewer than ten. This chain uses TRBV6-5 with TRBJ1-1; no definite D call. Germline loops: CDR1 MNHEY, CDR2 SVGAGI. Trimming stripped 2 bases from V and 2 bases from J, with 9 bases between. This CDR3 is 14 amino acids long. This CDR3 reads CASSYRPVNTEAFF. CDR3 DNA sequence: TGTGCCAGCAGTTACCGCCCGGTCAACACTGAAGCTTTCTTT.